Listed here are 5 T cell receptor beta chains from one sample, sequenced in a study of spatial heterogeneity in lung cancer. The study's findings and limits: Expanded intratumoral alpha and beta TCR counts tracked tumor mutation counts.

The time point here: sample taken at primary tumor resection. TCRdb re-called the 5' RACE reads through MiXCR, storing one row per CDR3 protein. The sample records 3,500 to 4,500 distinct CDR3 sequences, about 5% being singletons. These TCRs are of unknown antigen specificity. The sample was lung tumor tissue, taken at surgery. The receptor source for this set is a female donor with early-stage non-small cell lung cancer.

This clonotype was picked up a small number of times. The chain uses TRBV12-3 or TRBV12-4 and TRBJ2-5; tentative D call: TRBD2 (5 bases). V lost 8 bases and J 0 bases, leaving 13 bases between the germline ends. The CDR3 length is 14 residues. The CDR3 coding sequence is TGTGCCAGCTCTCTCGGGGTAAACCAAGAGACCCAGTACTTC. Amino acids: CASSLGVNQETQYF.

Judged by abundance, this clonotype is medium-sized. The V call is TRBV5-4, the J call TRBJ2-2, with TRBD2 identical over 8 bases. CDR1 is SGHNT and CDR2 is YYREEE in the germline V gene (reference sequence). This CDR3 comprises 16 residues. The V segment lost 3 bases and the J segment 5 bases; nucleotides outside the gene matches: 9. The CDR3 spells CASSYPRGGNTGELFF. In DNA, the CDR3 is TGTGCCAGCAGCTACCCCCGCGGGGGGAATACCGGGGAGCTGTTTTTT.

J is TRBJ2-5 and V is TRBV4-2; the match to TRBD1 covers 9 bases. The CDR3 runs 15 residues. In germline, CDR1 is LGHNA, CDR2 YNFKEQ. V lost 0 bases and J lost 5; bases outside the gene matches: 4. The CDR3 coding sequence is TGTGCCAGCAGCCAAGATCCGGGGACAGGGGAGACCCAGTACTTC. Translation: CASSQDPGTGETQYF.

This chain connects TRBV7-8 to TRBJ2-3; TRBD2 matches 13 bases. Trimming at V came to 8 bases and at J to 6 bases, leaving 5 bases not matched to a gene. The CDR3 covers 14 residues. Germline values: CDR1 SGHVS, CDR2 FQNEAQ. CDR3 region: CASGLAGVMDTQYF. Here the CDR3 DNA reads TGTGCCAGCGGACTAGCGGGGGTGATGGATACGCAGTATTTT. Combining the CDR3 with reference TRBV7-8 and TRBJ2-3 gives the whole variable domain GAGVSQSPRYKVAKRGQDVALRCDPISGHVSLFWYQQALGQGPEFLTYFQNEAQLDKSGLPSDRFFAERPEGSVSTLKIQRTQQEDSAVYLCASGLAGVMDTQYFGPGTRLTVL.

In its sample, this clonotype ranks as medium-sized. The chain combines TRBV20-1 with TRBJ2-1, with D perhaps matching TRBD1 or TRBD2 (6 bases each). Germline values: CDR1 DFQATT, CDR2 SNEGSKA (reference sequence). The CDR3 contains 15 residues. Trimming took 5 bases from V and 7 from J, leaving 21 bases between them. CDR3 nucleotides: TGCAGTGCTCAAGGGAGAAGGGGGGCCAGGAATGAGCAGTTCTTC. Protein product: CSAQGRRGARNEQFF.